A single sample is the source of the 32 T cell receptor beta chains below, sequenced in a study of human T cells and chemical hapten exposure. MiXCR, run by TCRdb on the RACE reads, gives a single entry per CDR3 protein. The sample comprises about 54,000 distinct CDR3 sequences, over 9.5% of which are singletons, and 1.5% to 2% rests with the top ten. The time point was: patch test 2, 6 weeks after DPC sensitization. Treatment reported: therapeutic diphenylcyclopropenone sensitization with weekly scalp DPC. This sample comprised whole blood, obtained in connection with sensitization to the hapten diphenylcyclopropenone (DPC). These receptors originate from a woman in her 50s with alopecia areata. Some clones in this sample may be carry-over from other donors' samples.

Concerning this clonotype itself: One junction end does not reproduce the germline sequence, and a read error may be involved. The J gene is TRBJ1-1, the V gene TRBV11-2, with D possibly matching TRBD1 (5 bases). Germline assignment: CDR1 SGHAT and CDR2 FQNNGV. The CDR3 length is 15 residues. In DNA, the CDR3 is TGTGCCAGCAGCCCACAGGTACTTGGGAACGCTGAAGCTTTCTTT. Translation: CASSPQVLGNAEAFF.

This clonotype turned up a few times. The chain is built from TRBV11-2 and TRBJ2-7, with D possibly being TRBD1 or TRBD2 (5 bases each). V was clipped by 1 base and J by 3 bases, with 13 bases between them. The CDR3 runs 15 residues. Looked up from germline, CDR1 is SGHAT and CDR2 is FQNNGV. The DNA for the CDR3 is TGTGCCAGCAGCTTAGTACCGGGGACGGACTACGAGCAGTACTTC. Translated, it gives CASSLVPGTDYEQYF.

The rearrangement links TRBV19 to TRBJ2-2; possibly TRBD1 for D (5 bases). CDR1 and CDR2 (germline): LNHDA, SQIVND (reference sequence). Trimming stripped 9 bases from V and 0 bases from J, with 17 bases between. CDR3 length: 16 residues. The CDR3 DNA reads TGTGCCAGCCGAAAGACAGCGCCTCCGAACACCGGGGAGCTGTTTTTT. This codes for CASRKTAPPNTGELFF.

This clonotype was recorded a few times. This CDR3 is CASSVAPRSSGANVLTF. In nucleotides, the CDR3 is TGTGCCAGCAGCGTAGCCCCTCGGAGCTCTGGGGCCAACGTCCTGACTTTC. The rearrangement joins TRBV9 to TRBJ2-6; D uncertain. CDR1 is SGDLS, CDR2 YYNGEE, per germline. Trimming removed 0 bases from V and 0 bases from J, with 10 bases in between. The CDR3 has 17 amino acids.

This clonotype was found many times. The V call is TRBV7-9, the J call TRBJ2-7, with 9 positions matching TRBD1. The CDR3 length is 15 residues. The junction had 9 bases not matched to a gene; V was cut back by 4 bases and J by 5 bases. Germline lookup yields CDR1 SEHNR and CDR2 FQNEAQ (reference sequence). CDR3 sequence reads: CASSSQQGANNEQYF. The CDR3 bases are TGTGCCAGCAGCTCCCAACAGGGGGCGAACAACGAGCAGTACTTC.

Many counts were recorded for this clonotype. The J gene is TRBJ1-4, the V gene TRBV28, with no clear D. V lost 3 bases and J 7 bases, leaving 12 bases between the germline ends. Germline V CDR1 and CDR2: MDHEN, SYDVKM. The CDR3 length is 14 residues. In nucleotides, the CDR3 is TGTGCCAGCAGTTTCGGGATAGGGAGTGAAAAACTGTTTTTT. It specifies CASSFGIGSEKLFF.

There are many counts of this clonotype. The CDR3 loop reads CASSFEGLEVYEQYF. As DNA, the CDR3 is TGTGCCAGCAGTTTTGAGGGTTTAGAAGTTTACGAGCAGTACTTC. The chain recombines TRBV28 with TRBJ2-7, with D possibly matching TRBD2 (5 bases). This CDR3 has 15 residues. Germline-derived CDR1 and CDR2 are MDHEN and SYDVKM. The germline V and J ends were trimmed by 3 bases and 4 bases, with 16 bases remaining between them. The full variable domain, completed using reference TRBV28 and TRBJ2-7, is DVKVTQSSRYLVKRTGEKVFLECVQDMDHENMFWYRQDPGLGLRLIYFSYDVKMKEKGDIPEGYSVSREKKERFSLILESASTNQTSMYLCASSFEGLEVYEQYFGPGTRLTVT.

This clonotype came up a few times. This rearrangement joins TRBV29-1 to TRBJ2-1; 8 nucleotides align to TRBD2. There are 14 residues in the CDR3. Per the germline V gene, CDR1 is SQVTM and CDR2 is ANQGSEA. J lost 2 bases, V lost 4 bases, and 4 bases had no gene match. CDR3 sequence reads: CSVVPGGTYNEQFF. CDR3 DNA: TGCAGCGTTGTGCCGGGAGGGACCTACAATGAGCAGTTCTTC.

Only a few counts were recorded for this clonotype. The V call is TRBV6-2 or TRBV6-3, the J call TRBJ2-6; the D gene could be TRBD1 or TRBD2 (5 bases each). Germline V gives CDR1 MNHEY, CDR2 SVGEGT. The CDR3 is made up of 14 amino acids. The V end was cut by 7 bases, the J end by 7 bases, with 14 bases between. The DNA for the CDR3 is TGTGCCAGCACGGGACCGACGAACGCCAACGTCCTGACTTTC. As protein: CASTGPTNANVLTF.

The chain carries TRBV28 and TRBJ2-7; D is ambiguous. CDR3 size: 13 residues. Germline CDR1 reads MDHEN; CDR2 reads SYDVKM. V lost 2 bases and J lost 7, with 12 bases in between. The CDR3 protein is CASSLDMASEQYF. The CDR3 nucleotides read TGTGCCAGCAGTTTAGATATGGCTTCTGAGCAGTACTTC.

This clonotype has only a few counts. This chain links TRBV19 with TRBJ2-7; 9 nucleotides line up with TRBD2. Per germline, CDR1 LNHDA and CDR2 SQIVND (reference sequence). The CDR3 is 16 residues long. J was trimmed by 2 bases and V by 5 bases; bases with no gene match: 10. CDR3: CASSELAGTRPYEQYF. In DNA form, the CDR3 reads TGTGCCAGTAGTGAGCTAGCGGGAACTCGGCCCTACGAGCAGTACTTC.

The table lists this clonotype with many counts. The CDR3, as DNA: TGCGCCAGCAGTGAGGGACAGGGCAATCAGCCCCAGCATTTT. Protein product: CASSEGQGNQPQHF. This rearrangement joins TRBV10-2 to TRBJ1-5; 7 nucleotides match TRBD1. The junction had 0 bases not matched to a gene; V was cut back by 2 bases and J by 2 bases. CDR1 and CDR2 from the germline V gene are WSHSY and SAAADI. The CDR3 runs to 14 residues.

This clonotype was found many times. A junction end diverges from the germline sequence, so it may reflect a read error. The chain employs TRBV11-2 and TRBJ1-1, with TRBD1 matching 10 bases. The germline V gene has CDR1 SGHAT and CDR2 FQNNGV. The CDR3 length is 16 residues. The CDR3: CASSLGDRGVKTEAFF. The CDR3 DNA follows: TGTGCCAGCAGCTTAGGGGACAGGGGAGTGAAGACTGAAGCTTTCTTT.

This clonotype has more than one count but fewer than ten. CDR3 residues: CSVEVSETGADTQYF. The CDR3 DNA reads TGCAGCGTTGAAGTGTCCGAAACTGGGGCAGATACGCAGTATTTT. This chain uses TRBV29-1 with TRBJ2-3; no reliable D call. This CDR3 has 15 amino acids. Trimming cost V 1 base and J 4 bases, with 15 bases left between them. Germline loops: CDR1 SQVTM, CDR2 ANQGSEA.

Ten or more counts support this clonotype. The rearrangement uses TRBV10-2 and TRBJ1-1, with D maybe TRBD1 (5 bases). Trimming took 3 bases from V and 1 from J, leaving 9 bases between them. Per germline, CDR1 WSHSY and CDR2 SAAADI. This CDR3 spans 14 amino acids. The chain's CDR3 is CASSERQGNTEAFF. DNA of the CDR3: TGCGCCAGCAGTGAACGGCAGGGGAACACTGAAGCTTTCTTT.

This clonotype was detected only a few times. The rearrangement links TRBV6-5 to TRBJ2-3, with TRBD2 as a possible D gene (5 bases). Looked up from germline, CDR1 is MNHEY and CDR2 is SVGAGI. Between the trimmed V and J ends, which lost 0 bases and 1 base, there was a span of 11 bases. CDR3 length: 16 amino acids. This CDR3 reads CASSYSRAGGTDTQYF. CDR3 DNA sequence: TGTGCCAGCAGTTACTCGAGGGCAGGAGGCACAGATACGCAGTATTTT.

V usage is TRBV7-6 and J usage is TRBJ1-5; 10 nucleotides match TRBD1. CDR3 length: 18 amino acids. The germline CDR1 and CDR2 sequences are SGHVS and FNYEAQ. V lost 2 bases, J lost 5 bases, and 12 bases stayed unmatched. In DNA, the CDR3 is TGTGCCAGCAGCTTACTGGGACAGGGGCCCCAGCCCCATCAGCCCCAGCATTTT. It translates to CASSLLGQGPQPHQPQHF. The full variable domain, with the rest looked up from reference TRBV7-6 and TRBJ1-5, is GAGVSQSPRYKVTKRGQDVALRCDPISGHVSLYWYRQALGQGPEFLTYFNYEAQQDKSGLPNDRFSAERPEGSISTLTIQRTEQRDSAMYRCASSLLGQGPQPHQPQHFGDGTRLSIL.

This clonotype came up many times. The chain joins TRBV7-8 to TRBJ1-1; no firm D call. This CDR3 comprises 15 residues. The germline V gene encodes CDR1 SGHVS and CDR2 FQNEAQ. Trimming removed 4 bases from V and 1 base from J, with 13 bases in between. DNA for the CDR3: TGTGCCAGCAGCTGGATTCAGGTCCCGAACACTGAAGCTTTCTTT. The encoded protein is CASSWIQVPNTEAFF. Full variable domain (missing parts from reference TRBV7-8 and TRBJ1-1): GAGVSQSPRYKVAKRGQDVALRCDPISGHVSLFWYQQALGQGPEFLTYFQNEAQLDKSGLPSDRFFAERPEGSVSTLKIQRTQQEDSAVYLCASSWIQVPNTEAFFGQGTRLTVV.

This clonotype was recorded a few times. V usage is TRBV28 and J usage is TRBJ1-1; no clear D gene. Germline CDR1 is MDHEN and CDR2 is SYDVKM. CDR3 length: 15 amino acids. V lost 2 bases and J lost 8, with 18 bases in between. Here the CDR3 reads CASSLRKGTHGEAFF. In DNA form, the CDR3 reads TGTGCCAGCAGTTTACGGAAGGGCACCCACGGGGAAGCTTTCTTT.

The table lists this clonotype with many counts. The chain couples TRBV6-1 to TRBJ2-7, with D perhaps matching TRBD2 (6 bases). Trimming pared 4 bases from V and 0 bases from J, leaving 7 bases between. This CDR3 is built from 13 residues. Germline V gene data show CDR1 as MNHNS and CDR2 as SASEGT. Written as DNA, the CDR3 is TGTGCCAGCAGTGGCGGGACCTCCTACGAGCAGTACTTC. The encoded protein is CASSGGTSYEQYF.

This clonotype was seen more than once but under ten times. The V call is TRBV11-2, the J call TRBJ2-3; D not certain. V lost 3 bases and J 7 bases, leaving 14 bases between the germline ends. There are 14 residues in the CDR3. The germline gives CDR1 SGHAT, CDR2 FQNNGV. This chain's CDR3 is CASSFRLLGNTQYF. The CDR3 nucleotides are TGTGCCAGCAGCTTCCGTCTCTTGGGAAATACGCAGTATTTT.

The chain links TRBV28 to TRBJ2-1; D remains ambiguous. The CDR3 extends over 17 amino acids. Germline loops: CDR1 MDHEN, CDR2 SYDVKM. Trimming stripped 2 bases from V and 0 bases from J, with 14 bases between. The CDR3 sequence: CASSLMVLISSYNEQFF. The CDR3 region has the DNA TGTGCCAGCAGTTTAATGGTATTGATTAGCTCCTACAATGAGCAGTTCTTC.

This chain connects TRBV5-5 to TRBJ1-2; D might be TRBD1 (6 bases). The germline gives CDR1 SGHKS, CDR2 YYEKEE (reference sequence). This CDR3 is built from 14 residues. V shed 3 bases and J shed 1 base, with 10 bases lying between them. CDR3 in amino acids: CASSSGTNNYGYTF. CDR3 nucleotides: TGTGCCAGCAGCTCCGGGACAAATAACTATGGCTACACCTTC.

The rearrangement joins TRBV4-3 to TRBJ1-6, with D uncertain. The CDR3 consists of 15 residues. The V gene lost 0 bases and the J gene lost 6 bases, with 9 bases spanning the gap. Germline CDR1 LGHNA, CDR2 YSLEER. Here the CDR3 reads CASSQEDGSNSPLHF. The CDR3 coding sequence is TGCGCCAGCAGCCAAGAGGACGGATCTAATTCACCCCTCCACTTT.

The sample holds many counts of this clonotype. The rearrangement joins TRBV6-1 to TRBJ1-5; the D is unclear. The ends were cut back, 4 bases at V and 4 bases at J, with 8 bases in the middle. The germline CDR1 and CDR2 sequences are MNHNS and SASEGT. The CDR3 length is 13 residues. CDR3 sequence (DNA): TGTGCCAGCAGTGTGGTCGAGAATCAGCCCCAGCATTTT. Protein: CASSVVENQPQHF.

This clonotype came up many times. The rearrangement links TRBV28 to TRBJ2-2; D is ambiguous. Per the germline V gene, CDR1 is MDHEN and CDR2 is SYDVKM. V was trimmed by 8 bases and J by 7 bases, leaving 5 bases between them. This CDR3 has 10 residues. The CDR3 nucleotides are TGTGCCAGCCGCGACGGGGAGCTGTTTTTT. Translating gives CASRDGELFF.

This clonotype was observed a few times. The V and J genes are TRBV5-1 and TRBJ2-3; 8 positions match TRBD2. The CDR3 contains 15 residues. V lost 0 bases to trimming and J lost 5 bases; unmatched junction nucleotides: 5. Germline CDR1 SGHRS, CDR2 YFSETQ. For the CDR3, the DNA is TGCGCCAGCAGCTTGGTAATCCTAGCGGGAGATACGCAGTATTTT. Protein sequence: CASSLVILAGDTQYF. Complete variable domain (other parts from reference TRBV5-1 and TRBJ2-3): KAGVTQTPRYLIKTRGQQVTLSCSPISGHRSVSWYQQTPGQGLQFLFEYFSETQRNKGNFPGRFSGRQFSNSRSEMNVSTLELGDSALYLCASSLVILAGDTQYFGPGTRLTVL.

Many counts were recorded for this clonotype. This rearrangement joins TRBV2 to TRBJ2-7, with TRBD1 matching 8 bases. The CDR3 consists of 14 residues. J was trimmed by 4 bases and V by 9 bases; bases with no gene match: 11. Germline lookup yields CDR1 SNHLY and CDR2 FYNNEI. CDR3 DNA: TGTGCCAGTGGACAGGGACGGGACCAATACGAGCAGTACTTC. Translation gives CASGQGRDQYEQYF.

This clonotype was observed at least ten times. The chain joins TRBV5-4 to TRBJ1-5, with 8 nucleotides matching TRBD1. After removal of 4 bases from V and 3 bases from J, the junction contained 6 bases not matched to a gene. The CDR3 runs 15 residues. The germline V gene has CDR1 SGHNT and CDR2 YYREEE (reference sequence). CDR3: CASSPGQGLNQPQHF. The CDR3 DNA follows: TGTGCCAGCAGCCCCGGACAGGGTCTCAATCAGCCCCAGCATTTT. Looking up the rest from reference TRBV5-4 and TRBJ1-5 gives the full variable domain: ETGVTQSPTHLIKTRGQQVTLRCSSQSGHNTVSWYQQALGQGPQFIFQYYREEENGRGNFPPRFSGLQFPNYSSELNVNALELDDSALYLCASSPGQGLNQPQHFGDGTRLSIL.

This clonotype turned up a few times. CDR3 coding DNA: TGTGCCAGCAGCGTTGCCTCCTACGAGCAGTACTTC. This translates into CASSVASYEQYF. The J gene is TRBJ2-7, the V gene TRBV11-2; D remains ambiguous. The CDR3 is 12 amino acids. V was trimmed by 5 bases and J by 0 bases, leaving 5 bases between them. From germline, CDR1 is SGHAT and CDR2 FQNNGV.

This clonotype was detected many times. This chain links TRBV24-1 with TRBJ2-2; the D gene is possibly TRBD1 (6 bases). Looked up from germline, CDR1 is KGHDR and CDR2 is SFDVKD. The CDR3 extends over 15 amino acids. Trimming left V 4 bases short and J 3 bases short, with 11 bases between. CDR3 nucleotide sequence: TGTGCCACCAGTGACCCTTCAGGGGACACCGGGGAGCTGTTTTTT. The encoded protein is CATSDPSGDTGELFF.

Ten or more counts support this clonotype. The CDR3 spells CASRIFNQPQHF. The CDR3 DNA reads as TGTGCCAGCCGTATTTTCAATCAGCCCCAGCATTTT. The J gene is TRBJ1-5, the V gene TRBV5-6; D unclear. The germline gives CDR1 SGHDT, CDR2 YYEEEE. This CDR3 has 12 amino acids. The V end lost 7 bases, the J end lost 3 bases, and 8 bases lay between the germline ends.